A selection of T cell receptor beta chains follows, all from one sample in a study of shared clonotypes between healthy human individuals. The table came from immunoSEQ multiplex PCR; TCRdb's copy has only in-frame clones and leaves some out. This sample has roughly 2,000,000 clones, with around 93% found just once. The sequenced sample consisted of naive CD8+ T cells from PBMCs. These receptor sequences come from a man aged 18-30 years in good health. Some clones in this sample may be carry-over from other donors' samples. The CDR3 runs from the conserved cysteine through the conserved F or W. D genes are given only for firm matches. Rows give clone size only sometimes, using once, few, many, or a class for an expanded clone.

v_gene	abundance	d_gene	len	j_gene	CDR3aa	CDR3nt
TRBV28	-	-	12	TRBJ1-2	CASSLWVYGYTF	TGTGCCAGCAGTTTATGGGTCTATGGCTACACCTTC
TRBV28	once	TRBD2	15	TRBJ2-1	CASSLGRGGYNEQFF	TGTGCCAGCAGTTTAGGGCGGGGGGGCTACAATGAGCAGTTCTTC
TRBV6-5	few	-	12	TRBJ1-5	CASSASNQPQHF	TGTGCCAGCAGTGCTTCGAATCAGCCCCAGCATTTT
TRBV27	-	-	15	TRBJ1-1	CASSYGRTVTTEAFF	TGTGCCAGCAGCTACGGTAGGACGGTGACCACTGAAGCTTTCTTT
TRBV7-9	-	TRBD1	16	TRBJ2-3	CASSFDRDRGTDTQYF	TGTGCCAGCAGCTTTGACCGGGACAGGGGTACAGATACGCAGTATTTT
TRBV27	-	TRBD1	15	TRBJ2-7	CASSSSSQGAREQYF	TGTGCCAGCAGTTCTAGCTCCCAGGGGGCGAGAGAGCAGTACTTC
TRBV7-2	-	TRBD2	18	TRBJ2-7	CASSLPRDLAGGLYEQYF	TGTGCCAGCAGCTTACCGAGGGACTTAGCGGGAGGGCTCTACGAGCAGTACTTC
TRBV6-1	-	TRBD2	12	TRBJ2-1	CASSGLAGWQFF	TGTGCCAGCAGTGGGCTAGCGGGATGGCAGTTCTTC
TRBV5-4	-	-	16	TRBJ1-1	CASSYGVVWGRTEAFF	TGTGCCAGCAGCTATGGAGTGGTTTGGGGGAGGACTGAAGCTTTCTTT
TRBV29-1	-	-	13	TRBJ1-2	CSVEDTSPHGYTF	TGCAGCGTTGAAGACACCTCGCCCCATGGCTACACCTTC
TRBV7-9	-	TRBD2	16	TRBJ2-7	CASSDSSGRALDEQYF	TGTGCCAGCAGCGACTCCAGCGGGAGGGCCCTCGACGAGCAGTACTTC
TRBV4-1	-	-	12	TRBJ1-1	CASSAPDGEAFF	TGCGCCAGCAGCGCACCGGACGGAGAAGCTTTCTTT
TRBV7-8	once	TRBD1	14	TRBJ1-4	CASSQDRDGEKLFF	TGTGCCAGCAGCCAGGACAGGGATGGAGAAAAACTGTTTTTT
TRBV5-6	-	TRBD1	16	TRBJ2-3	CASSYRDRGHQDTQYF	TGTGCCAGCAGCTACCGGGACAGGGGGCATCAAGATACGCAGTATTTT
TRBV27	few	-	16	TRBJ2-6	CASSLDRPSGANVLTF	TGTGCCAGCAGTTTGGACCGGCCTTCTGGGGCCAACGTCCTGACTTTC
TRBV5-6	-	-	12	TRBJ2-1	CASSWVYNEQFF	TGTGCCAGCAGCTGGGTCTACAATGAGCAGTTCTTC
TRBV28	-	TRBD1	15	TRBJ2-5	CASSPGQGASETQYF	TGTGCCAGCAGTCCAGGACAGGGGGCATCAGAGACCCAGTACTTC
TRBV6-6	-	-	14	TRBJ2-1	CASSPHLGSNEQFF	TGTGCCAGCAGTCCTCACTTAGGGTCCAATGAGCAGTTCTTC
TRBV28	-	-	11	TRBJ1-1	CASRRGTEAFF	TGTGCCAGCAGACGCGGGACTGAAGCTTTCTTT
TRBV6-5	-	TRBD1	14	TRBJ2-7	CASSPRQGAYEQYF	TGTGCCAGCAGTCCAAGACAGGGTGCCTACGAGCAGTACTTC
TRBV5-6	-	TRBD1	14	TRBJ2-1	CASSYGTAFGEQFF	TGTGCCAGCAGCTACGGGACAGCCTTCGGCGAGCAGTTCTTC
TRBV7-8	-	-	18	TRBJ2-1	CASSLAVPRQGGYNEQFF	TGTGCCAGCAGCTTAGCGGTTCCCAGGCAGGGTGGGTACAATGAGCAGTTCTTC
TRBV6-5	-	-	13	TRBJ2-1	CASAPGSVNEQFF	TGTGCCAGCGCCCCGGGATCAGTTAATGAGCAGTTCTTC
TRBV4-1	-	-	15	TRBJ2-1	CASSQVFSPRNEQFF	TGCGCCAGCAGCCAAGTGTTCTCCCCCCGCAATGAGCAGTTCTTC
TRBV7-3	once	TRBD2	20	TRBJ2-1	CASSLRPIGTSGFIYNEQFF	TGTGCCAGCAGCTTACGTCCCATCGGGACTAGCGGCTTCATCTACAATGAGCAGTTCTTC
TRBV6-5	-	-	14	TRBJ2-7	CASSLRGSPFEQYF	TGTGCCAGCAGCCTGAGGGGCTCCCCGTTCGAGCAGTACTTC
TRBV28	-	TRBD1	15	TRBJ1-1	CASSLGTGGNTEAFF	TGTGCCAGCAGTTTAGGGACAGGGGGGAACACTGAAGCTTTCTTT
TRBV11-1	-	TRBD2	15	TRBJ2-7	CASSLGAGGRFEQYF	TGTGCCAGCAGCTTAGGGGCGGGAGGCCGTTTCGAGCAGTACTTC
TRBV7-9	-	-	17	TRBJ2-3	CASSSSRSGAIPDTQYF	TGTGCCAGCAGCTCTAGCCGGTCGGGGGCTATCCCAGATACGCAGTATTTT
TRBV18	-	-	15	TRBJ1-1	CASSPPGRPNTEAFF	TGTGCCAGCTCACCACCAGGACGGCCGAACACTGAAGCTTTCTTT
TRBV4-3	-	TRBD2	15	TRBJ2-7	CASSQGLAGSYEQYF	TGCGCCAGCAGCCAGGGACTAGCGGGTTCCTACGAGCAGTACTTC
TRBV9	-	-	14	TRBJ2-2	CASSVGVPGGELFF	TGTGCCAGCAGCGTAGGTGTACCCGGCGGGGAGCTGTTTTTT
TRBV7-9	-	-	15	TRBJ2-3	CASSRVKGGTDTQYF	TGTGCCAGCAGCCGCGTTAAGGGGGGCACAGATACGCAGTATTTT
TRBV4-1	-	TRBD2	14	TRBJ2-7	CASSPGLAGVEQYF	TGCGCCAGCAGCCCCGGACTAGCGGGAGTGGAGCAGTACTTC
TRBV7-9	-	-	18	TRBJ2-2	CASSLGLTGPVNTGELFF	TGTGCCAGCAGCTTAGGCCTGACGGGCCCCGTAAACACCGGGGAGCTGTTTTTT
TRBV30	-	-	14	TRBJ2-2	CAWSRGTYTGELFF	TGTGCCTGGAGTCGCGGGACCTACACCGGGGAGCTGTTTTTT
TRBV29-1	-	-	14	TRBJ2-1	CSAHTTTGYNEQFF	TGCAGCGCCCACACGACGACTGGCTACAATGAGCAGTTCTTC
TRBV30	-	-	11	TRBJ1-1	CAWSLGTEAFF	TGTGCCTGGAGTTTAGGGACTGAAGCTTTCTTT
TRBV15	-	-	15	TRBJ2-1	CATSRDPRLYNEQFF	TGTGCCACCAGCAGAGATCCAAGACTATACAATGAGCAGTTCTTC
TRBV6-5	once	TRBD1	14	TRBJ2-5	CASRLTGFGETQYF	TGTGCCAGCCGGCTGACAGGGTTCGGAGAGACCCAGTACTTC
TRBV28	-	TRBD2	14	TRBJ2-3	CASSSSGGTDTQYF	TGTGCCAGCAGTAGTAGCGGGGGCACAGATACGCAGTATTTT
TRBV19	-	-	14	TRBJ2-7	CASRVSEGSYEQYF	TGTGCCAGTAGGGTGTCAGAGGGCTCCTACGAGCAGTACTTC
TRBV5-6	-	-	17	TRBJ2-7	CASSLEGDMREDNEQYF	TGTGCCAGCAGCTTGGAAGGGGACATGAGGGAAGACAACGAGCAGTACTTC
TRBV27	-	-	15	TRBJ2-3	CASSPWGRGADTQYF	TGTGCCAGCAGCCCGTGGGGGAGAGGGGCAGATACGCAGTATTTT
TRBV7-5	-	-	18	TRBJ1-5	CVRSLCVVEEEGNQPQHF	TGTGTCAGAAGCCTCTGCGTGGTGGAGGAAGAGGGCAATCAGCCCCAGCATTTT
TRBV5-8	once	TRBD2	12	TRBJ2-7	CASSFTGGEQYF	TGTGCCAGCAGCTTCACGGGGGGCGAGCAGTACTTC
TRBV9	-	-	13	TRBJ2-7	CASSAGNRDEQYF	TGTGCCAGCAGCGCAGGAAACCGGGACGAGCAGTACTTC
TRBV27	once	TRBD1	16	TRBJ1-1	CASSPIDRQGAAEAFF	TGTGCCAGCAGTCCTATTGACCGACAGGGGGCCGCTGAAGCTTTCTTT
TRBV4-1	-	-	13	TRBJ2-7	CASSQDPGNEQYF	TGCGCCAGCAGCCAGGACCCCGGGAACGAGCAGTACTTC
TRBV2	-	-	13	TRBJ1-1	CASSTGTGTEAFF	TGTGCCAGCAGTACAGGGACGGGCACTGAAGCTTTCTTT
TRBV7-9	-	TRBD1	15	TRBJ2-3	CASSWAGGVADTQYF	TGTGCCAGCAGCTGGGCAGGGGGAGTAGCGGATACGCAGTATTTT
TRBV7-9	-	TRBD2	16	TRBJ2-1	CASSTSPAGGINEQFF	TGTGCCAGCAGCACCTCCCCAGCGGGAGGGATCAATGAGCAGTTCTTC
TRBV5-6	once	-	17	TRBJ2-7	CASSSPGFSGLTYEQYF	TGTGCCAGCAGCTCCCCAGGGTTTAGCGGCCTAACCTACGAGCAGTACTTC